Below, 16 T cell receptor beta chains from the same sample are listed, as sequenced in a study of cytomegalovirus exposure and HLA in healthy donors. PCR used 60 Vbeta primers and 13 Jbeta primers. Method: immunoSEQ multiplex PCR; TCRdb's copy keeps in-frame clones and lacks some. The table records over 150,000 clones, around 88% of them present only once. Sequencing was done on a sample of PBMCs. Receptors originate from a woman in her 30s in good health and CMV-seronegative.

The chain combines TRBV9 with TRBJ2-1, with D unresolved. Trimming removed 2 bases at V and 3 bases at J, with 6 bases between. This CDR3 comprises 13 residues. Germline-derived CDR1 and CDR2 are SGDLS and YYNGEE. The chain's CDR3 is CASSVSGYNEQFF. The CDR3 DNA follows: TGTGCCAGCAGCGTTTCCGGCTACAATGAGCAGTTCTTC.

The gene calls are TRBV10-1 and TRBJ2-3; possible D gene TRBD2, 6 bases. Germline V gene sequence: CDR1 WNHNN, CDR2 SYGVQD (reference sequence). The V and J ends lost 4 bases and 4 bases respectively, with 12 bases between them. The CDR3 contains 14 residues. In nucleotides, the CDR3 is TGCGCCAGCAGTGCCACGCGGGGCTCAGATACGCAGTATTTT. Translated: CASSATRGSDTQYF.

The chain recombines TRBV6-5 with TRBJ2-3; tentative D call: TRBD2 (6 bases). The germline gives CDR1 MNHEY, CDR2 SVGAGI. There are 14 residues in the CDR3. The ends were cut back, 3 bases at V and 4 bases at J, with 11 bases in the middle. The CDR3 protein is CASSYSWGADTQYF. DNA for the CDR3: TGTGCCAGCAGTTATTCGTGGGGGGCAGATACGCAGTATTTT.

The J gene is TRBJ2-3, the V gene TRBV29-1; possibly TRBD2 for D (7 bases). Germline V gives CDR1 SQVTM, CDR2 ANQGSEA. This CDR3 spans 15 amino acids. V lost 6 bases and J lost 4, with 20 bases in between. The CDR3 protein is CSVLPGGAGADTQYF. CDR3 nucleotides: TGCAGCGTGCTCCCGGGGGGCGCGGGGGCAGATACGCAGTATTTT.

Regarding this clone: Other nucleotide sequences from this sample produce the same CDR3. This chain uses TRBV18 with TRBJ2-7; D unclear. The V gene lost 3 bases and the J gene lost 3 bases, with 12 bases spanning the gap. This CDR3 has 14 residues. The germline V gene has CDR1 KGHSH and CDR2 LQKENI. Here the CDR3 reads CASSPSRFLYEQYF. CDR3 DNA sequence: TGTGCCAGCTCACCGTCGCGATTTCTCTACGAGCAGTACTTC.

This chain uses TRBV5-1 with TRBJ2-5; no reliable D call. V lost 1 base to trimming and J lost 0 bases, with 10 bases between them. The CDR3 has 15 amino acids. Per the germline V gene, CDR1 is SGHRS and CDR2 is YFSETQ. The CDR3 bases are TGCGCCAGCAGCTTGCGAGGCCTGTACCAAGAGACCCAGTACTTC. Its protein is CASSLRGLYQETQYF.

The gene calls are TRBV5-6 and TRBJ2-4; D not resolved. The CDR3 runs to 15 residues. V lost 4 bases and J lost 0, with 11 bases in between. Germline V gene sequence: CDR1 SGHDT, CDR2 YYEEEE. Here the CDR3 DNA reads TGTGCCAGCAGCCTCACCGAGGTAGCCAAAAACATTCAGTACTTC. This gives the protein CASSLTEVAKNIQYF.

This sequence joins TRBV10-2 and TRBJ2-7; 8 bases map to TRBD2. CDR3 size: 14 residues. Germline V lookup: CDR1 WSHSY, CDR2 SAAADI. V lost 7 bases, J lost 3 bases, and 8 bases stayed unmatched. The CDR3 spells CASTDRGGLYEQYF. The CDR3 DNA follows: TGCGCCAGCACCGACCGGGGGGGGCTCTACGAGCAGTACTTC.

Notes on this clone: The identical CDR3 is also encoded by other nucleotide sequences in the sample. This rearrangement joins TRBV14 to TRBJ1-1, with 9 nucleotides matching TRBD1. V was pared by 4 bases and J by 4 bases, with 7 bases of the junction left unmatched. This CDR3 spans 15 amino acids. Germline assignment: CDR1 SGHDN and CDR2 FVKESK. The CDR3 is CASSPRQGGATEAFF. The CDR3 DNA follows: TGTGCCAGCAGCCCCCGACAGGGGGGTGCCACTGAAGCTTTCTTT.

J is TRBJ2-7 and V is TRBV5-4; TRBD1 agrees at 7 bases. Germline V gene sequence: CDR1 SGHNT, CDR2 YYREEE (reference sequence). This CDR3 has 14 amino acids. J gave up 3 bases and V 4 bases, and 7 bases lay outside the gene matches. The CDR3 sequence is CASSTRDRYYEQYF. CDR3 bases: TGTGCCAGCAGCACCCGGGACAGATACTACGAGCAGTACTTC.

The chain has TRBV6-5 and TRBJ1-2; D gene uncertain. Germline assignment: CDR1 MNHEY and CDR2 SVGAGI. The CDR3 is 13 residues long. Trimming removed 6 bases at V and 8 bases at J, with 16 bases between. This CDR3 is CASRPLSERGYTF. The CDR3 nucleotides are TGTGCCAGCAGGCCCCTATCTGAACGGGGCTACACCTTC.

The J gene is TRBJ2-7, the V gene TRBV29-1, with D tentatively TRBD1 (7 bases). This CDR3 is 13 amino acids long. The V end lost 4 bases, the J end lost 3 bases, and 13 bases lay between the germline ends. The germline gives CDR1 SQVTM, CDR2 ANQGSEA. CDR3 amino acids: CSVGQGGNYEQYF. The CDR3 DNA is TGCAGCGTTGGTCAGGGGGGCAACTACGAGCAGTACTTC.

V usage is TRBV10-1 and J usage is TRBJ1-1, with D hard to call. V was trimmed by 3 bases and J by 0 bases, leaving 5 bases between them. The CDR3 consists of 13 residues. CDR1 and CDR2 from the germline V gene are WNHNN and SYGVQD (reference sequence). CDR3 nucleotides: TGCGCCAGCAGTGATTTTATGAACACTGAAGCTTTCTTT. Translating gives CASSDFMNTEAFF.

This sequence joins TRBV6-1 and TRBJ2-7, with TRBD1 identical over 10 bases. The ends lost 1 base at V and 2 bases at J; junction bases unmatched: 2. Germline CDR1 MNHNS, CDR2 SASEGT. This CDR3 is built from 15 residues. The CDR3 DNA follows: TGTGCCAGCAGTGAAGACGGGACAGGGGCCTACGAGCAGTACTTC. Translation gives CASSEDGTGAYEQYF.

The sample holds one count of this clone. The J gene is TRBJ1-1, the V gene TRBV9, with unresolved D. The CDR3 spans 14 residues. V was shortened by 0 bases and J by 7 bases, with 13 bases between the two germline ends. The germline V gene encodes CDR1 SGDLS and CDR2 YYNGEE. CDR3 region: CASSVGGGGSEAFF. The CDR3 DNA sequence: TGTGCCAGCAGCGTAGGAGGAGGAGGAAGTGAAGCTTTCTTT.

A single count supports this clone. The V call is TRBV10-2, the J call TRBJ1-2; D gene unclear. V lost 9 bases and J 2 bases, leaving 10 bases between the germline ends. This CDR3 region has 12 residues. Germline V gene lookup returns CDR1 WSHSY and CDR2 SAAADI. CDR3 DNA sequence: TGCGCCAGTAACGAGTACAACTATGGCTACACCTTC. This codes for CASNEYNYGYTF.